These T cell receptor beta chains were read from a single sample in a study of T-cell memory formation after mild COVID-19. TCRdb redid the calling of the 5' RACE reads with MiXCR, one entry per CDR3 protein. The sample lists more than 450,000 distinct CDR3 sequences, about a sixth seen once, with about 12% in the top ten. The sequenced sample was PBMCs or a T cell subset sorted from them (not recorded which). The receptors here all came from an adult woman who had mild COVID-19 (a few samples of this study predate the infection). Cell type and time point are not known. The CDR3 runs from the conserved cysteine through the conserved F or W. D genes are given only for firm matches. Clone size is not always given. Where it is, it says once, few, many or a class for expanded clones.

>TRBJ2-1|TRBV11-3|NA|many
CASSLSNYNEQFF
TGTGCCAGCAGCCTCAGTAACTACAATGAGCAGTTCTTC
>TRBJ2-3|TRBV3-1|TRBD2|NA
CASSPSGTSGGNTQYF
TGTGCCAGCAGCCCCTCGGGGACTAGCGGGGGGAATACGCAGTATTTT
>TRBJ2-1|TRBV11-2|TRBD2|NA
CASSPRRTSIGVSNEQFF
TGTGCCAGCAGCCCTAGGCGGACTAGCATCGGTGTATCTAATGAGCAGTTCTTC
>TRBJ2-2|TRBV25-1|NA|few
CASSGPPPGPSFNTGELFF
TGTGCCAGCAGTGGCCCTCCGCCAGGTCCTTCTTTTAACACCGGGGAGCTGTTTTTT
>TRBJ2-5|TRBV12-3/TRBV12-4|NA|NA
CASSYSRLPTQETQYF
TGTGCCAGCAGTTATTCTCGATTACCCACCCAAGAGACCCAGTACTTC
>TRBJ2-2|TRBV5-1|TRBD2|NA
CASSPSSGTDTGELFF
TGCGCCAGCAGCCCCTCTAGCGGGACCGACACCGGGGAGCTGTTTTTT
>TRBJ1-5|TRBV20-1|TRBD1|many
CSARDSGRGRDQPQHF
TGCAGTGCTAGAGATTCGGGCAGGGGGAGAGATCAGCCCCAGCATTTT
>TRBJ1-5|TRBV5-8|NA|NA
CASSYGGPQHF
TGTGCCAGCAGCTACGGCGGGCCCCAGCATTTT
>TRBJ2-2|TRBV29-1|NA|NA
CSVGRWTGELFF
TGCAGCGTCGGAAGGTGGACCGGGGAGCTGTTTTTT
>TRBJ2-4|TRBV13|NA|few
CASSLGGWGIQYF
TGTGCCAGCAGCTTAGGGGGCTGGGGCATTCAGTACTTC
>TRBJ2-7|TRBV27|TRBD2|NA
CASRLAGGREQYF
TGTGCCAGCCGACTAGCGGGGGGGCGCGAGCAGTACTTC